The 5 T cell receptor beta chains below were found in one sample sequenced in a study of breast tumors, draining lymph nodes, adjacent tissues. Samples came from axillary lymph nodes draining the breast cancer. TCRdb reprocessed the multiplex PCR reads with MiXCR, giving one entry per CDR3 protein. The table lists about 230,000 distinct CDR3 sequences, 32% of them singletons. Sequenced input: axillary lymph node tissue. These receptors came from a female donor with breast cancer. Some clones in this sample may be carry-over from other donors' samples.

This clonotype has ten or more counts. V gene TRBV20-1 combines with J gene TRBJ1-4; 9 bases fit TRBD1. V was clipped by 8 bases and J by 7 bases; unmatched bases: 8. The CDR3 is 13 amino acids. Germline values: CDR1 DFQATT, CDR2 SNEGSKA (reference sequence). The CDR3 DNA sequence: TGCAGTATTCCGGGACAGGGAGTTGAAAAACTGTTTTTT. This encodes CSIPGQGVEKLFF.

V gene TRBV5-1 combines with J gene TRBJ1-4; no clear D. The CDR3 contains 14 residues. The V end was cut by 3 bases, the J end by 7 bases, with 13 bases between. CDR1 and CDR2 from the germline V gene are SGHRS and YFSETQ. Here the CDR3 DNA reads TGCGCCAGCAGCTCGGACGGGTGGGGTGAAAAACTGTTTTTT. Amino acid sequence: CASSSDGWGEKLFF.

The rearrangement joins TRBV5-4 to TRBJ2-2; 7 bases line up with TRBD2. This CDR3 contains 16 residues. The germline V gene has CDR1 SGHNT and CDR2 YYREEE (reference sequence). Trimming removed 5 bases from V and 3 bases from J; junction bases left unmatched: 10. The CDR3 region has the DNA TGTGCCAGCAGAATCGAAAGCGGGGATCACACCGGGGAGCTGTTTTTT. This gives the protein CASRIESGDHTGELFF. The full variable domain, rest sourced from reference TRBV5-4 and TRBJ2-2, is ETGVTQSPTHLIKTRGQQVTLRCSSQSGHNTVSWYQQALGQGPQFIFQYYREEENGRGNFPPRFSGLQFPNYSSELNVNALELDDSALYLCASRIESGDHTGELFFGEGSRLTVL.

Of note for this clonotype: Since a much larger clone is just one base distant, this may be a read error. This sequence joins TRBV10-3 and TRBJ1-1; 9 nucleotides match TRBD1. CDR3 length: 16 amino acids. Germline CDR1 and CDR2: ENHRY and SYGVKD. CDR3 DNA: TGTGCCGTCAGTCCAACAGGGGGCGGGATGAACACTGAAGCTTTCTTT. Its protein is CAVSPTGGGMNTEAFF.

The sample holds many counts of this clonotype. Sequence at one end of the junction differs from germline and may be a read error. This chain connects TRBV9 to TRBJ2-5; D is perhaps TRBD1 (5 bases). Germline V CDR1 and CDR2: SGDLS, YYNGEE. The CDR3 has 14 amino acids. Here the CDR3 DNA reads TGTGCCAGCAGCGCTCAGGGTGCCCAAGAGACCCAGTCCTTC. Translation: CASSAQGAQETQSF. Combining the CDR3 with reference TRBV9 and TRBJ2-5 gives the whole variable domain DSGVTQTPKHLITATGQRVTLRCSPRSGDLSVYWYQQSLDQGLQFLIQYYNGEERAKGNILERFSAQQFPDLHSELNLSSLELGDSALYFCASSAQGAQETQSFGPGTRLLVL.